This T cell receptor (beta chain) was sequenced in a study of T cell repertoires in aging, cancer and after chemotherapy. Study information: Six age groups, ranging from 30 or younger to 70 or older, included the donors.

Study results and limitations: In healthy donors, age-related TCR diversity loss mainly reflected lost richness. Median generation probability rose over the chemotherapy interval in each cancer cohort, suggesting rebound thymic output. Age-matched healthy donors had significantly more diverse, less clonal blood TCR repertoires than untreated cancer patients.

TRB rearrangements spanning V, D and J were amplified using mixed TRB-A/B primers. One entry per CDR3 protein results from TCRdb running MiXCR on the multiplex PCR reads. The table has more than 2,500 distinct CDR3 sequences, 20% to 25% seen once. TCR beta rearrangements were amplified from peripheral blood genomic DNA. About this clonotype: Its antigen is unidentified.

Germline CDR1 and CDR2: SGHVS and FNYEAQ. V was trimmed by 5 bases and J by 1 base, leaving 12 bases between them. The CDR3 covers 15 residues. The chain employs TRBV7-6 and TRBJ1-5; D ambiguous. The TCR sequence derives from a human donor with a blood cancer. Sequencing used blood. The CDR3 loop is CASSLFPQSNQPQHF. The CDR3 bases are TGTGCCAGCAGCCTTTTCCCCCAGAGCAATCAGCCCCAGCATTTT.